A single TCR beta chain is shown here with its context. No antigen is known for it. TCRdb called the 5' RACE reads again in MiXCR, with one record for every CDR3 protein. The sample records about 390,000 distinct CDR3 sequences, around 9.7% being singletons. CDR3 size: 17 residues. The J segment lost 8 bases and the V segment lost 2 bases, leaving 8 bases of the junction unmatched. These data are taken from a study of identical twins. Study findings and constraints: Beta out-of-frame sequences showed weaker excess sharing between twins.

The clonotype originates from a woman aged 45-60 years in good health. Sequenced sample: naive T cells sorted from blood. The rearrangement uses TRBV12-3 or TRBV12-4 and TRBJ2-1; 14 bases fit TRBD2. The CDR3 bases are TGTGCCAGCAGTTTACCGGGACTAGCGGGAGACGGCGATGAGCAGTTCTTC. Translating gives CASSLPGLAGDGDEQFF.